These T cell receptor beta chains were read from a single sample in a study of identical twins. TCRdb redid the calling of the 5' RACE reads with MiXCR, one entry per CDR3 protein. Of roughly 750,000 distinct CDR3 sequences listed, 21% are singletons. This sample also belongs to another study, concerning T cells expressing NK-cell markers.

The sample taken for sequencing was PBMCs. These receptors came from a woman aged 18 to 35 in good health. Both conserved end residues are part of each CDR3. The order of the fields is D gene, J gene, V gene, CDR3 length, clone size, CDR3 DNA, CDR3 protein. A D gene is named only where the DNA matches it firmly. Clone size is stated in some rows and not others, as once, few, many or a class when expanded.

-,TRBJ2-3,TRBV10-3,13,few,TGTGCCATCAGTGAAGGGAACCCAGATACGCAGTATTTT,CAISEGNPDTQYF
-,TRBJ2-1,TRBV5-1,17,many,TGCGCCAGCAGCTTGGCCGGGACGGTACAAGGGTACAATGAGCAGTTCTTC,CASSLAGTVQGYNEQFF
-,TRBJ1-6,TRBV5-1,13,-,TGCGCCAGCAGCGTGGGGAGCGAATCACCCCTCCACTTT,CASSVGSESPLHF
-,TRBJ2-1,TRBV4-3,18,-,TGCGCCAGCAGCCAAGAACCGGGAAGCTTGAGCTCCTACAATGAGCAGTTCTTC,CASSQEPGSLSSYNEQFF
-,TRBJ2-3,TRBV3-1,15,-,TGTGCCAGCAGCCAAGTGGGAGCCCTCACAGATACGCAGTATTTT,CASSQVGALTDTQYF
-,TRBJ2-7,TRBV20-1,15,few,TGCAGTGCTAACCCCCTCAGCGAAGGACGATACGAGCAGTACTTC,CSANPLSEGRYEQYF
-,TRBJ2-1,TRBV3-1,18,-,TGTGCCAGCAGCCAAGATCTTCCGTCTCAGAGCTCCTACAATGAGCAGTTCTTC,CASSQDLPSQSSYNEQFF
TRBD1,TRBJ2-7,TRBV5-1,13,few,TGCGCCAGCAGCTCCGGGACAGAGCGCGAGCAGTACTTC,CASSSGTEREQYF
-,TRBJ2-3,TRBV12-3/TRBV12-4,10,many,TGTGCCAGCAGTACAGATACGCAGTATTTT,CASSTDTQYF
-,TRBJ2-3,TRBV9,14,few,TGTGCCAGCAGCGTATCGATGGGCACAGATACGCAGTATTTT,CASSVSMGTDTQYF
TRBD1,TRBJ2-1,TRBV20-1,16,-,TGCAGTGCTTACATCCCGGGACAGGGGTCCTACAATGAGCAGTTCTTC,CSAYIPGQGSYNEQFF
TRBD2,TRBJ2-1,TRBV2,13,-,TGTGCCAGCAGTGACGGCGGGGGGAGTGAGCAGTTCTTC,CASSDGGGSEQFF
TRBD1,TRBJ1-4,TRBV12-3/TRBV12-4,15,few,TGTGCCAGCAGTCCCCGGACAGGGTCTAATGAAAAACTGTTTTTT,CASSPRTGSNEKLFF
TRBD1,TRBJ2-7,TRBV5-8,14,many,TGTGCCAGCAGCTCAAGGACAGGTCGATACGAGCAGTACTTC,CASSSRTGRYEQYF
-,TRBJ2-2,TRBV25-1,14,-,TGTGCCAGCAGTGAATTGGCAGGCTACGGGGAGCTGTTTTTT,CASSELAGYGELFF
TRBD2,TRBJ2-1,TRBV27,14,-,TGTGCCAGCAGTGCGGGGGGCCTTGTCAATGAGCAGTTCTTC,CASSAGGLVNEQFF
TRBD2,TRBJ2-3,TRBV11-2,18,few,TGTGCCAGCAGCACCCCGGGACTAGCGGGAGGGGGGCCAGATACGCAGTATTTT,CASSTPGLAGGGPDTQYF
-,TRBJ2-2,TRBV7-9,15,-,TGTGCCAGCAGCCCCAAGGGGGCGAACACCGGGGAGCTGTTTTTT,CASSPKGANTGELFF
-,TRBJ2-6,TRBV6-1,17,-,TGTGCCAGCGGCCATGGGGGTTTCGACTCTGGGGCCAACGTCCTGACTTTC,CASGHGGFDSGANVLTF
TRBD2,TRBJ2-5,TRBV12-5,14,-,TGTGCTAGTGGATCGCTAGCGGGGAGGGAGACCCAGTACTTC,CASGSLAGRETQYF
-,TRBJ2-4,TRBV20-1,14,-,TGCAGTGCTAGTAACCAGGGGACCAAAAACATTCAGTACTTC,CSASNQGTKNIQYF
TRBD2,TRBJ2-5,TRBV7-9,16,few,TGTGCCAGCAGCACCAGACTAGCGGGTTGGGAGGAGACCCAGTACTTC,CASSTRLAGWEETQYF
-,TRBJ2-2,TRBV6-1,15,-,TGTGCCAGCACAAGAGGGGGGGCCCACACCGGGGAGCTGTTTTTT,CASTRGGAHTGELFF